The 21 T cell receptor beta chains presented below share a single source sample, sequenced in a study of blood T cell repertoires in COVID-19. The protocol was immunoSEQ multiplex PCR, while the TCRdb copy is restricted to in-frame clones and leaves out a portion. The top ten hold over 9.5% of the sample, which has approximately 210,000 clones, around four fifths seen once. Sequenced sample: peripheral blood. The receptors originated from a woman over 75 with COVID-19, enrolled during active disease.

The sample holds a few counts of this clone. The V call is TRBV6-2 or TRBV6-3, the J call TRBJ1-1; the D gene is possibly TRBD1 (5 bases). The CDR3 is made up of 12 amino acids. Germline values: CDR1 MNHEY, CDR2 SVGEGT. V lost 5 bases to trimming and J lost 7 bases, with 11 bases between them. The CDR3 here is CASSHDSVEAFF. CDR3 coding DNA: TGTGCCAGCAGTCATGACAGTGTTGAAGCTTTCTTT.

CDR3 in amino acids: CASSWGQGVSYNEQFF. DNA of the CDR3: TGTGCCAGCAGCTGGGGACAGGGGGTTTCTTACAATGAGCAGTTCTTC. The chain employs TRBV11-3 and TRBJ2-1; 11 bases agree with TRBD1. This CDR3 has 16 residues. Germline CDR1 is SGHNT and CDR2 is YENEEA. V shed 4 bases and J 4 bases; nucleotides not matched to a gene: 6.

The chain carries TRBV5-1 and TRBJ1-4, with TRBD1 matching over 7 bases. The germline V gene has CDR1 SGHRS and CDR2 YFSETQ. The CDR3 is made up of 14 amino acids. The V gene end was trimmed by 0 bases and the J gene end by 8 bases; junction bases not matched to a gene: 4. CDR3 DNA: TGCGCCAGCAGCTTGGAGGGGGCGAGGGAAAAACTGTTTTTT. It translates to CASSLEGAREKLFF. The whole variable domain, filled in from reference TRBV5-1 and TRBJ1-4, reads KAGVTQTPRYLIKTRGQQVTLSCSPISGHRSVSWYQQTPGQGLQFLFEYFSETQRNKGNFPGRFSGRQFSNSRSEMNVSTLELGDSALYLCASSLEGAREKLFFGSGTQLSVL.

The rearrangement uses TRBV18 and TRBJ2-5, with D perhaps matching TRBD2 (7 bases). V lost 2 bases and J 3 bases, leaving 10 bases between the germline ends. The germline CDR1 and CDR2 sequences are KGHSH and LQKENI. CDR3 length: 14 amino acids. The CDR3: CASSPGGAKETQYF. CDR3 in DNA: TGTGCCAGCTCACCAGGGGGGGCGAAAGAGACCCAGTACTTC.

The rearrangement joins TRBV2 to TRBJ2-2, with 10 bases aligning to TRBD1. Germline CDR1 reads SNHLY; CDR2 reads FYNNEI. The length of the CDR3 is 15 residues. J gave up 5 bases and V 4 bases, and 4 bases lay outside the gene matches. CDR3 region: CASSAMGQGTGELFF. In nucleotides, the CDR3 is TGTGCCAGCAGTGCCATGGGACAGGGGACCGGGGAGCTGTTTTTT.

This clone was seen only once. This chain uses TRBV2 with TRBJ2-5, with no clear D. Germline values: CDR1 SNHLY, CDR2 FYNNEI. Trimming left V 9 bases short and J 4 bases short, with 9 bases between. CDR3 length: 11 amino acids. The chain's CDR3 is CARRLGETQYF. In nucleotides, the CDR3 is TGTGCCAGGAGACTGGGAGAGACCCAGTACTTC.

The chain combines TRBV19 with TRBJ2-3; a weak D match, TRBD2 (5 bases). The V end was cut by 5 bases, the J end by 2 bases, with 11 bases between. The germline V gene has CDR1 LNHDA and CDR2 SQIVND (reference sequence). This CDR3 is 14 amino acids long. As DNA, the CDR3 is TGTGCCAGTAGTGGTTCAGGACTCACAGATACGCAGTATTTT. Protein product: CASSGSGLTDTQYF.

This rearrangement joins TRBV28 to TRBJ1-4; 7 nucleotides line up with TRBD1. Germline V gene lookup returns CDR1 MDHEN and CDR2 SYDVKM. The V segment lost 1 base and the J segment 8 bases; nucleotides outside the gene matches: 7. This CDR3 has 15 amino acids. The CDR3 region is CASSLSETGREKLFF. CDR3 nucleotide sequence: TGTGCCAGCAGTTTATCTGAGACAGGGAGGGAAAAACTGTTTTTT.

This CDR3 is CASSLVGPGQGAYEQYF. The CDR3 DNA is TGTGCCAGCAGCTTAGTAGGCCCCGGGCAGGGGGCCTACGAGCAGTACTTC. The genes are TRBV7-6 and TRBJ2-7; 7 positions agree with TRBD1. Germline V gene data show CDR1 as SGHVS and CDR2 as FNYEAQ. This CDR3 contains 17 residues. V was pared by 1 base and J by 2 bases, with 11 bases of the junction left unmatched.

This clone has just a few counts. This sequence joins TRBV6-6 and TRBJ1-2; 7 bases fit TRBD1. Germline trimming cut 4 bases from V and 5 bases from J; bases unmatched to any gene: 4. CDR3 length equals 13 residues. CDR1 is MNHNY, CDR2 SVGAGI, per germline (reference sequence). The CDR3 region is CASSSGQVYGYTF. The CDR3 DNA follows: TGTGCCAGCAGTTCCGGACAGGTTTATGGCTACACCTTC.

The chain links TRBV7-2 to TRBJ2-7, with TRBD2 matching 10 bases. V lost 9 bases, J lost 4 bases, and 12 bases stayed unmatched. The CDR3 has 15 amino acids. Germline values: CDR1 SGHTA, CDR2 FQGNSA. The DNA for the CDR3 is TGTGCCAGGACTAGCGGGTCCTATCGCTCTTACGAGCAGTACGTC. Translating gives CARTSGSYRSYEQYV.

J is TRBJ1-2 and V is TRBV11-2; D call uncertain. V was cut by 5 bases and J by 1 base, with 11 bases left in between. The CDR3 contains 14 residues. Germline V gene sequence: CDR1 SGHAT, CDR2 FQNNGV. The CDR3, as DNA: TGTGCCAGCAGCCCCCTTCGGGGTAACTATGGCTACACCTTC. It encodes CASSPLRGNYGYTF.

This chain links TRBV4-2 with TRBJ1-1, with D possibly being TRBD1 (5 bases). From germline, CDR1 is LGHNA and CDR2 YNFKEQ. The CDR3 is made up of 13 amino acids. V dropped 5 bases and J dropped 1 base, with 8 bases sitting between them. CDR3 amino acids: CASSLQENTEAFF. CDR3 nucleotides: TGTGCCAGCAGCTTACAGGAGAACACTGAAGCTTTCTTT.

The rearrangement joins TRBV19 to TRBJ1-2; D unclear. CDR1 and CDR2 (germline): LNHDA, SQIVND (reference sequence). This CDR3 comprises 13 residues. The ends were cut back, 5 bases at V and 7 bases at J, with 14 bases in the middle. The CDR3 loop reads CASSDPGFPGYTF. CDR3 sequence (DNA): TGTGCCAGTAGTGACCCGGGGTTTCCTGGCTACACCTTC.

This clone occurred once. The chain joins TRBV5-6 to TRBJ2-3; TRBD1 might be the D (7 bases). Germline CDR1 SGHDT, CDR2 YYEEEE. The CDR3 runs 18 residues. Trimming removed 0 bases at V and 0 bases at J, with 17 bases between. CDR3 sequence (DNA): TGTGCCAGCAGCTTGGTGCGGGGACAGCGGACTAGCACAGATACGCAGTATTTT. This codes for CASSLVRGQRTSTDTQYF.

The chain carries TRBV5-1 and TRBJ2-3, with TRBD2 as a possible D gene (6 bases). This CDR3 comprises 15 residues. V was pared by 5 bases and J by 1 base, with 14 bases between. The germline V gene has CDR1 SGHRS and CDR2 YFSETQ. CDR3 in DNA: TGCGCCAGCAGTCCACGGTGGGGGGGCACAGATACGCAGTATTTT. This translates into CASSPRWGGTDTQYF.

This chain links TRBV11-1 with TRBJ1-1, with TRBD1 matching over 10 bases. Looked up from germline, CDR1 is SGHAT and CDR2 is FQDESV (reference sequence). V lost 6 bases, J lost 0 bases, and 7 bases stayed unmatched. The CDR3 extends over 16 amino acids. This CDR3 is CASRRQGASMNTEAFF. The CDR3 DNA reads TGTGCCAGCAGAAGACAGGGGGCCTCTATGAACACTGAAGCTTTCTTT.

Here the CDR3 DNA reads TGCAGCGTTGAAGCTCGGGCGGGGAACTCCTACGAGCAGTACTTC. This translates into CSVEARAGNSYEQYF. The rearrangement uses TRBV29-1 and TRBJ2-7, with D possibly TRBD2 on 6 matching bases. The CDR3 contains 15 residues. Trimming took off 1 base at V and 0 bases at J, with 13 bases between the two ends. The germline gives CDR1 SQVTM, CDR2 ANQGSEA.

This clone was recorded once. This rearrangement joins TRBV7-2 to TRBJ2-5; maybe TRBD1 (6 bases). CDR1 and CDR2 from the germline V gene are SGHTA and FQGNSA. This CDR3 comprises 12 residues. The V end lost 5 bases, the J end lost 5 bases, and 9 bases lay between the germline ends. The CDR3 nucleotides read TGTGCCAGCAGCCAGGGGCGGGAGACCCAGTACTTC. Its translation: CASSQGRETQYF. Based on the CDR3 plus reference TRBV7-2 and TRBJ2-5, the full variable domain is GAGVSQSPSNKVTEKGKDVELRCDPISGHTALYWYRQSLGQGLEFLIYFQGNSAPDKSGLPSDRFSAERTGGSVSTLTIQRTQQEDSAVYLCASSQGRETQYFGPGTRLLVL.

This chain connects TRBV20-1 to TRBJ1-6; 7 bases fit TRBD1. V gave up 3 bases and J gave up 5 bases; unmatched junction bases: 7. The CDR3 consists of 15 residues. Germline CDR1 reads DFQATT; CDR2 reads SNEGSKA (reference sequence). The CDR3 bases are TGCAGTGCTAGTAAACGGGACAGCCATAATTCACCCCTCCACTTT. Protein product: CSASKRDSHNSPLHF.

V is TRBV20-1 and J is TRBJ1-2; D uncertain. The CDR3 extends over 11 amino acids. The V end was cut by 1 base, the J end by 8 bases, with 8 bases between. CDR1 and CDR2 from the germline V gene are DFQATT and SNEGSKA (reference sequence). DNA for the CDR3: TGCAGTGCTAGAGTCCGAGCGGGCTACACCTTC. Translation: CSARVRAGYTF.